A single sample is the source of the 2 T cell receptor beta chains below, sequenced in a study of T cell repertoires in cytomegalovirus infection. For these TCRs, the target antigens are not known. Each CDR3 protein gets one entry after TCRdb re-called the reads with MiXCR. The data show about 37,000 distinct CDR3 sequences, over 50% seen once. Sequences were derived from CD8+ T cells from cultured PBMCs, sampled from culture after CMV antigen stimulation. The receptors were sampled from a human donor in good health (CMV status not recorded). Some clones in this sample may be carry-over from other donors' samples.

The chain employs TRBV29-1 and TRBJ2-1, with 7 bases matching TRBD1. Trimming took 4 bases from V and 4 from J; bases not matched to a gene: 7. CDR1 is SQVTM, CDR2 ANQGSEA, per germline. This CDR3 region has 14 residues. This chain's CDR3 is CSVGRQGVYNEQFF. The CDR3, as DNA: TGCAGCGTTGGAAGGCAGGGGGTGTACAATGAGCAGTTCTTC.

This chain links TRBV11-1 with TRBJ2-1, with unresolved D. Trimming cost V 4 bases and J 9 bases, with 10 bases left between them. In germline, CDR1 is SGHAT, CDR2 FQDESV (reference sequence). The CDR3 length is 12 residues. The chain's CDR3 is CASSSDSSEQFF. Here the CDR3 DNA reads TGTGCCAGCAGCTCCGATAGTAGTGAGCAGTTCTTC.